These 21 T cell receptor beta chains share one sample of origin, sequenced in a study of blood T cell repertoires in COVID-19. TCRdb's table, derived via immunoSEQ multiplex PCR, lists solely in-frame clones and lacks some. There are 90,000 to 100,000 clones in the sample; around nine tenths occur only once, and about 4.2% lies in the top ten. Sequencing was performed on peripheral blood. These receptors came from a man in his 70s with acute or convalescent COVID-19.

The chain joins TRBV27 to TRBJ2-3, with TRBD2 matching over 9 bases. CDR1 and CDR2 (germline): MNHEY, SMNVEV (reference sequence). The junction had 5 bases not matched to a gene; V was cut back by 3 bases and J by 4 bases. This CDR3 is 15 amino acids long. In nucleotides, the CDR3 is TGTGCCAGCAGTTTTCGGCTAGCGGGGTCAGATACGCAGTATTTT. It is translated as CASSFRLAGSDTQYF.

This sequence joins TRBV6-5 and TRBJ2-3; 8 bases fit TRBD2. The CDR3 is 13 amino acids. Germline V gives CDR1 MNHEY, CDR2 SVGAGI. The ends lost 7 bases at V and 3 bases at J; junction bases unmatched: 3. CDR3 sequence: CASMPSGTDTQYF. The CDR3, as DNA: TGTGCCAGCATGCCTAGCGGGACAGATACGCAGTATTTT.

This clone was detected once. V and J are TRBV19 and TRBJ1-2; a possible D gene is TRBD1 (5 bases). V gave up 2 bases and J gave up 4 bases, with 11 bases separating them. This CDR3 has 14 amino acids. Germline loops: CDR1 LNHDA, CDR2 SQIVND (reference sequence). CDR3 sequence reads: CASSIRPGPYGYTF. In DNA form, the CDR3 reads TGTGCCAGTAGTATAAGGCCAGGGCCCTATGGCTACACCTTC.

This clone showed up just a few times. J is TRBJ1-4 and V is TRBV6-1, with 8 bases matching TRBD1. Germline V lookup: CDR1 MNHNS, CDR2 SASEGT. The V gene end was trimmed by 2 bases and the J gene end by 11 bases; junction bases not matched to a gene: 4. The CDR3 loop spans 13 amino acids. CDR3 in amino acids: CASSEFQGAKLFF. The CDR3 coding sequence is TGTGCCAGCAGTGAATTTCAGGGGGCCAAACTGTTTTTT.

This clone was seen only once. The CDR3 region is CASSSSGGAGNIQYF. The CDR3, as DNA: TGTGCCAGCAGCTCTAGCGGGGGGGCCGGAAACATTCAGTACTTC. The chain has TRBV6-5 and TRBJ2-4, with 12 bases fitting TRBD2. The CDR3 has 15 amino acids. The V gene end was trimmed by 6 bases and the J gene end by 6 bases; junction bases not matched to a gene: 6. The germline V gene has CDR1 MNHEY and CDR2 SVGAGI.

The chain couples TRBV11-2 to TRBJ1-4, with D uncertain. This CDR3 region has 14 residues. Trimming removed 0 bases at V and 7 bases at J, with 9 bases between. In germline, CDR1 is SGHAT, CDR2 FQNNGV. CDR3 sequence (DNA): TGTGCCAGCAGCTTAGAGAGGGTTTCTGAAAAACTGTTTTTT. This gives the protein CASSLERVSEKLFF.

The chain joins TRBV11-2 to TRBJ1-6; D is ambiguous. Trimming removed 5 bases from V and 4 bases from J, with 15 bases in between. The CDR3 runs to 16 residues. In germline, CDR1 is SGHAT, CDR2 FQNNGV. The CDR3, as DNA: TGTGCCAGCAGCCAAATCACCAGTGTTTATAATTCACCCCTCCACTTT. The encoded protein is CASSQITSVYNSPLHF. Full variable domain (outside the CDR3, taken from reference TRBV11-2 and TRBJ1-6): EAGVAQSPRYKIIEKRQSVAFWCNPISGHATLYWYQQILGQGPKLLIQFQNNGVVDDSQLPKDRFSAERLKGVDSTLKIQPAKLEDSAVYLCASSQITSVYNSPLHFGNGTRLTVT.

The chain recombines TRBV7-3 with TRBJ2-4, with D possibly TRBD2 on 5 matching bases. Germline CDR1 SGHTA, CDR2 FQGTGA. The V end lost 4 bases, the J end lost 5 bases, and 9 bases lay between the germline ends. The CDR3 totals 13 residues. CDR3 nucleotide sequence: TGTGCCAGCAGCTCGGGGTCAGAAAACATTCAGTACTTC. Translated: CASSSGSENIQYF.

The chain joins TRBV24-1 to TRBJ2-6; tentatively, D is TRBD1 (5 bases). This CDR3 region has 15 residues. Germline V gene data show CDR1 as KGHDR and CDR2 as SFDVKD. V was pared by 4 bases and J by 4 bases, with 10 bases between. CDR3 sequence reads: CATSDVTAGANVLTF. Here the CDR3 DNA reads TGTGCCACCAGTGACGTGACAGCCGGGGCCAACGTCCTGACTTTC.

V and J are TRBV5-1 and TRBJ1-1, with 7 bases aligning to TRBD1. CDR1 is SGHRS, CDR2 YFSETQ, per germline. V lost 4 bases, J lost 3 bases, and 6 bases stayed unmatched. CDR3 length: 14 residues. The CDR3 region has the DNA TGCGCCAGCAGCCCCCAGACAGGGTACACTGAAGCTTTCTTT. Translated, it gives CASSPQTGYTEAFF.

The chain combines TRBV19 with TRBJ1-4, with 9 bases matching TRBD1. V shed 8 bases and J 0 bases; nucleotides not matched to a gene: 10. The CDR3 length is 17 residues. CDR1 and CDR2 (germline): LNHDA, SQIVND (reference sequence). DNA for the CDR3: TGTGCCAGTCAACTCCGGGACAGGGCTGCAACTAATGAAAAACTGTTTTTT. It encodes CASQLRDRAATNEKLFF.

The chain couples TRBV7-6 to TRBJ2-1; D possibly corresponds to TRBD2 (7 bases). The germline V gene encodes CDR1 SGHVS and CDR2 FNYEAQ. Trimming cost V 5 bases and J 8 bases, with 19 bases left between them. The CDR3 is 15 residues long. CDR3 sequence reads: CASSQKLGGRYEQFF. The CDR3 DNA is TGTGCCAGCAGCCAGAAGTTGGGGGGGCGGTATGAGCAGTTCTTC.

The sample holds a few counts of this clone. This chain links TRBV4-1 with TRBJ1-2; 7 bases fit TRBD1. CDR1 is MGHRA and CDR2 is YSYEKL in the germline V gene. V was clipped by 1 base and J by 1 base; unmatched bases: 3. This CDR3 contains 15 residues. This CDR3 is CASSQGQGDNYGYTF. As DNA, the CDR3 is TGCGCCAGCAGCCAAGGTCAGGGGGATAACTATGGCTACACCTTC.

J is TRBJ2-3 and V is TRBV3-1 (or the pseudogene TRBV3-2); no clear D gene. The V end was cut by 0 bases, the J end by 14 bases, with 15 bases between. This CDR3 region has 13 residues. Germline V gene sequence: CDR1 LGHDT, CDR2 YNNKEL (reference sequence). The chain's CDR3 is CASSQESYSSWYF. The CDR3 bases are TGTGCCAGCAGCCAAGAAAGTTACTCATCATGGTATTTT.

This chain joins TRBV11-2 and TRBJ2-7; 8 nucleotides align to TRBD1. This CDR3 region has 14 residues. V was pared by 1 base and J by 1 base, with 0 bases of the junction left unmatched. Germline V gives CDR1 SGHAT, CDR2 FQNNGV. The CDR3 region has the DNA TGTGCCAGCAGCTTAGGGACAGGGTCCTACGAGCAGTACTTC. Translated: CASSLGTGSYEQYF.

This sequence joins TRBV9 and TRBJ2-2, with D unresolved. V was pared by 6 bases and J by 0 bases, with 9 bases between. The V gene's germline CDR1 is SGDLS and CDR2 YYNGEE. The CDR3 contains 14 residues. CDR3 region: CASKTAANTGELFF. DNA for the CDR3: TGTGCCAGCAAAACGGCGGCGAACACCGGGGAGCTGTTTTTT.

The J gene is TRBJ1-2, the V gene TRBV5-1; 8 positions agree with TRBD1. The CDR3 length is 15 residues. Germline loops: CDR1 SGHRS, CDR2 YFSETQ. The V gene end was trimmed by 4 bases and the J gene end by 8 bases; junction bases not matched to a gene: 13. CDR3 DNA sequence: TGCGCCAGCAGCCCCGGACAGGGTATGACGTGGGGCTACACCTTC. It yields the protein CASSPGQGMTWGYTF.

CDR3 region: CASSWGQYNSPLHF. In DNA, the CDR3 is TGTGCCAGCAGTTGGGGACAGTATAATTCACCCCTCCACTTT. The chain employs TRBV28 and TRBJ1-6; 7 bases are shared with TRBD1. The V segment lost 4 bases and the J segment 4 bases; nucleotides outside the gene matches: 1. The germline V gene encodes CDR1 MDHEN and CDR2 SYDVKM. CDR3 length: 14 amino acids.

This clone was seen just once. The V call is TRBV19, the J call TRBJ1-1, with 10 bases identical to TRBD1. J lost 13 bases, V lost 10 bases, and 3 bases had no gene match. The CDR3 consists of 9 residues. Germline CDR1 LNHDA, CDR2 SQIVND (reference sequence). The CDR3 protein is CATGQGGFF. The DNA for the CDR3 is TGTGCCACAGGACAGGGGGGTTTCTTT.

The genes are TRBV2 and TRBJ1-5; tentative D call: TRBD1 (5 bases). The CDR3 runs 13 residues. Between the trimmed V and J ends, which lost 5 bases and 4 bases, there was a span of 9 bases. CDR1 is SNHLY and CDR2 is FYNNEI in the germline V gene. The CDR3 DNA reads TGTGCCAGCAGTTTGGCAGGGAATCAGCCCCAGCATTTT. It codes for CASSLAGNQPQHF. Drawing the rest from reference TRBV2 and TRBJ1-5, the complete variable domain is EPEVTQTPSHQVTQMGQEVILRCVPISNHLYFYWYRQILGQKVEFLVSFYNNEISEKSEIFDDQFSVERPDGSNFTLKIRSTKLEDSAMYFCASSLAGNQPQHFGDGTRLSIL.

In its sample, this clone was seen once. V is TRBV2 and J is TRBJ2-1; 8 positions agree with TRBD2. Germline loops: CDR1 SNHLY, CDR2 FYNNEI. The CDR3 totals 14 residues. Trimming took 8 bases from V and 7 from J; bases not matched to a gene: 10. CDR3 sequence (DNA): TGTGCCAGCCAAATCTCGGGGGGGAGTAATGAGCAGTTCTTC. Translated: CASQISGGSNEQFF.